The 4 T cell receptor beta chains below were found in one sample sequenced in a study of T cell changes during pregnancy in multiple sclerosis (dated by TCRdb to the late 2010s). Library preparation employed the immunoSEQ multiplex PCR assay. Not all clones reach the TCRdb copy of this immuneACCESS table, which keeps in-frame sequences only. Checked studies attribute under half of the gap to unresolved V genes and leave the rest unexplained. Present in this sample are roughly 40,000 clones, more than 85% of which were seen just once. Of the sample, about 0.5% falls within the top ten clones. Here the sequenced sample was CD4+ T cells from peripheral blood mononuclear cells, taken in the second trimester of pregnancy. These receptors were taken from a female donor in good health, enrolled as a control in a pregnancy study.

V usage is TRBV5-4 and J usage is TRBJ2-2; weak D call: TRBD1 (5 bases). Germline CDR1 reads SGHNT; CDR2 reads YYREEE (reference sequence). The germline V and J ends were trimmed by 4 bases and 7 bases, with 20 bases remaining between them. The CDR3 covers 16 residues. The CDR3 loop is CASSPVLREVGGELFF. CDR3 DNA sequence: TGTGCCAGCAGCCCGGTACTCAGGGAAGTCGGCGGGGAGCTGTTTTTT.

In nucleotides, the CDR3 is TGCGCCAGCAGCTTGGGACGGGCAACTAATGAAAAACTGTTTTTT. Its protein is CASSLGRATNEKLFF. V gene TRBV5-1 combines with J gene TRBJ1-4; D not resolved. The CDR3 is 15 amino acids. The germline V and J ends were trimmed by 0 bases and 0 bases, with 6 bases remaining between them. CDR1 is SGHRS, CDR2 YFSETQ, per germline. The entire variable domain, with the rest obtained from reference TRBV5-1 and TRBJ1-4, is as follows: KAGVTQTPRYLIKTRGQQVTLSCSPISGHRSVSWYQQTPGQGLQFLFEYFSETQRNKGNFPGRFSGRQFSNSRSEMNVSTLELGDSALYLCASSLGRATNEKLFFGSGTQLSVL.

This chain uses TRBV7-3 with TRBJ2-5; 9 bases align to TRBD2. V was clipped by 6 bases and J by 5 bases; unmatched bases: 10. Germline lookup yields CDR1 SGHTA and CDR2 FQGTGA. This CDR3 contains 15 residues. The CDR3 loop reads CASSSAGGKGETQYF. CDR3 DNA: TGTGCCAGCAGTTCAGCGGGGGGAAAGGGGGAGACCCAGTACTTC.

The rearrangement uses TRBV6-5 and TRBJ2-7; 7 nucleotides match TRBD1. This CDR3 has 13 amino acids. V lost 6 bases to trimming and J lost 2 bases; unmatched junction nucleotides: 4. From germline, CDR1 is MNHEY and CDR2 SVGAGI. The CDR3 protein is CASRLGTAYEQYF. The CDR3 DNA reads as TGTGCCAGCAGGCTCGGGACAGCCTACGAGCAGTACTTC.